This TCR beta chain was sequenced during a study of cytomegalovirus exposure and HLA in healthy donors. The study's findings and limits: Immune exposure information available was restricted to CMV serostatus. In a later analysis, HLA-associated beta chains showed higher expansion and lower generation probabilities than comparable chains. Confirmation in vitro established that three CMV-associated chains were specific for CMV antigens.

The CDR3 length is 13 residues. The germline V gene encodes CDR1 GTSNPN and CDR2 SVGIG (reference sequence). Trimming shortened V by 4 bases and J by 7 bases, and 13 bases separated the two germline ends. In regard to this clone: Its antigen is currently unknown.

The primer mix had 60 Vbeta and 13 Jbeta primers. This table comes from immunoSEQ multiplex PCR, and its TCRdb copy is limited to in-frame clones, with some not included. The repertoire has roughly 170,000 clones, 84% of them found once; the top ten carry around 1%. V and J are TRBV30 and TRBJ2-2; possible D gene TRBD1, 5 bases. The source material was PBMCs. The source of this sequence is a man aged 25 to 40 in good health and CMV-seronegative. The CDR3, as DNA: TGTGCCTGGAAACCACCAGGGATCGGGGAGCTGTTTTTT. Amino acid sequence: CAWKPPGIGELFF.